The 3 T cell receptor beta chains given below trace back to one sample, sequenced in a study of T cells in Graves' hyperthyroidism and ophthalmopathy. RNA transcripts yielded amplified TCR beta CDR3 regions. First-round RT-PCR with HTBI primers amplified the TCR CDR3 region. A single record per CDR3 protein comes from TCRdb applying MiXCR to the multiplex PCR reads. The sample has 450,000 to 650,000 distinct CDR3 sequences, roughly 17% seen once. Sequences were obtained from blood. The receptors were gathered from a woman aged 18-29 years with Graves' ophthalmopathy.

The chain links TRBV14 to TRBJ1-2; D is uncertain. From germline, CDR1 is SGHDN and CDR2 FVKESK. CDR3 length: 19 amino acids. Trimming removed 3 bases at V and 1 base at J, with 24 bases between. DNA for the CDR3: TGTGCCAGCAGCCAGGTATTCTCCTCGTCGGGGTCTCATAACTATGGCTACACCTTC. Protein: CASSQVFSSSGSHNYGYTF.

This clonotype was seen at least ten times. This rearrangement joins TRBV6-4 to TRBJ2-2; tentatively, D is TRBD2 (6 bases). The CDR3 length is 14 residues. V lost 4 bases to trimming and J lost 3 bases, with 9 bases between them. Germline V lookup: CDR1 MRHNA, CDR2 SNTAGT. The CDR3 sequence is CASSGSGDTGELFF. The CDR3 DNA reads as TGTGCCAGCAGTGGTAGCGGAGACACCGGGGAGCTGTTTTTT.

Details on this clonotype: This sequence may be a read error, since a much larger clone differs from it by one base. The genes are TRBV20-1 and TRBJ2-7; D is uncertain. The V end was cut by 3 bases, the J end by 6 bases, with 15 bases between. CDR1 and CDR2 (germline): DFQATT, SNEGSKA (reference sequence). This CDR3 is built from 13 residues. The CDR3 protein is CSARVAVRPEQYF. For the CDR3, the DNA is TGCAGTGCTAGGGTCGCGGTGCGGCCCGAGCAGTACTTC.